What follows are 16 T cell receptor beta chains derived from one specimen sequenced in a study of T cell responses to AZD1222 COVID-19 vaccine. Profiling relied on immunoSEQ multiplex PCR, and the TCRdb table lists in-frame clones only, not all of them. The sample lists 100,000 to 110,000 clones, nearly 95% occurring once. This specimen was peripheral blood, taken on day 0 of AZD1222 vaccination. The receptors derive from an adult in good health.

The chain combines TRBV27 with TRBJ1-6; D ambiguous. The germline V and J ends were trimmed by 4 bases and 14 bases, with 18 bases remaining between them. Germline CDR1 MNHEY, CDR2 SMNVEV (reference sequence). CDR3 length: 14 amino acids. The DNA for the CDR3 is TGTGCCAGCAGTTCTGAGGCACCCTCAGGATCCCTCCACTTT. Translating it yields CASSSEAPSGSLHF.

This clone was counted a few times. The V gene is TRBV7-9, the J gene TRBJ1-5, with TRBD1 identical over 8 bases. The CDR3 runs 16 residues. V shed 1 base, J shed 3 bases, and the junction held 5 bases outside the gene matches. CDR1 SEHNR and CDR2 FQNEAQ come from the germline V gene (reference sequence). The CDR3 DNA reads TGTGCCAGCAGCTTAGGGACAGGGCAAAACAATCAGCCCCAGCATTTT. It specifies CASSLGTGQNNQPQHF.

CDR3 sequence reads: CASSQGTGDDTQYF. In nucleotides, the CDR3 is TGTGCCAGCAGCCAGGGGACAGGGGACGATACGCAGTATTTT. The rearrangement joins TRBV4-2 to TRBJ2-3; 10 nucleotides align to TRBD1. Germline V gene sequence: CDR1 LGHNA, CDR2 YNFKEQ. The CDR3 spans 14 residues. V was clipped by 3 bases and J by 6 bases; unmatched bases: 3.

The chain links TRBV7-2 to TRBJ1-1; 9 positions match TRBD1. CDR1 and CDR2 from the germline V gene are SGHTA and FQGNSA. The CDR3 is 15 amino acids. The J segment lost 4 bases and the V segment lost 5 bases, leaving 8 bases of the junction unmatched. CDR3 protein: CASSGRTGAVTEAFF. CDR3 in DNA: TGTGCCAGCAGCGGACGGACAGGGGCGGTCACTGAAGCTTTCTTT.

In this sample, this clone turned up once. The CDR3 loop reads CASRQGLNTEAFF. The DNA for the CDR3 is TGTGCCAGCAGGCAGGGTTTGAACACTGAAGCTTTCTTT. V gene TRBV6-5 combines with J gene TRBJ1-1, with D possibly being TRBD1 (5 bases). The V gene's germline CDR1 is MNHEY and CDR2 SVGAGI. Between the trimmed V and J ends, which lost 6 bases and 0 bases, there was a span of 8 bases. The CDR3 runs 13 residues.

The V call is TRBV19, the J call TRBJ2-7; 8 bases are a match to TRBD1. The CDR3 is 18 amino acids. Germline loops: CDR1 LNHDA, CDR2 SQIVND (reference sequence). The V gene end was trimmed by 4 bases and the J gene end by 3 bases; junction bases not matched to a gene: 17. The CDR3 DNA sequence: TGTGCCAGTAGTACCCGACCCACCGACAGGGGACGATTCTACGAGCAGTACTTC. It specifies CASSTRPTDRGRFYEQYF.

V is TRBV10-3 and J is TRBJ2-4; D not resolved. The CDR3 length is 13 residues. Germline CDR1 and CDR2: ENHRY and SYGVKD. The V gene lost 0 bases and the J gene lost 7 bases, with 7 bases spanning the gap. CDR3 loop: CAISESNANIQYF. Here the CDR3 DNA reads TGTGCCATCAGTGAGTCGAATGCGAACATTCAGTACTTC.

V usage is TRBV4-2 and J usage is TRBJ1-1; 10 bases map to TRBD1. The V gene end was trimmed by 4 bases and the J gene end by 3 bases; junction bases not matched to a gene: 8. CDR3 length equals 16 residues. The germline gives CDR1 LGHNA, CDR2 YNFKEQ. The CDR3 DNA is TGTGCCAGCAGCCTACTACAGGGACAGGGGCACACTGAAGCTTTCTTT. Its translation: CASSLLQGQGHTEAFF.

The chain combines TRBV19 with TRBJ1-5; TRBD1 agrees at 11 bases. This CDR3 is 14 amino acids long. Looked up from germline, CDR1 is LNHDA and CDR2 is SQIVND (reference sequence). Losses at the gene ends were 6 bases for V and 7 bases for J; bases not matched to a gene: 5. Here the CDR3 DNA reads TGTGCCAGTAGCGGGACAGGGGGAGAACAGCCCCAGCATTTT. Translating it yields CASSGTGGEQPQHF.

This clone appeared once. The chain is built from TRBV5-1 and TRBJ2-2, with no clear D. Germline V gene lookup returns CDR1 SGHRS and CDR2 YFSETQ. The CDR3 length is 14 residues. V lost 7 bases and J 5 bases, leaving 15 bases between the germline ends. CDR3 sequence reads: CASATGLGTGELFF. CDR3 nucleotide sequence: TGCGCCAGCGCGACGGGCCTGGGAACCGGGGAGCTGTTTTTT.

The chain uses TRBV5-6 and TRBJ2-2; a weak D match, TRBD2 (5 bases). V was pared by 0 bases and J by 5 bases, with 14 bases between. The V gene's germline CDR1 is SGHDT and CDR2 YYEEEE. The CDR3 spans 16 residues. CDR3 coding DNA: TGTGCCAGCAGCTTGGGGCTAGCCCGGGGTACCGGGGAGCTGTTTTTT. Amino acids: CASSLGLARGTGELFF.

The CDR3 is CASSIRLVLGTGELFF. The DNA for the CDR3 is TGTGCCAGTAGTATTAGACTGGTCTTAGGGACCGGGGAGCTGTTTTTT. V gene TRBV19 combines with J gene TRBJ2-2, with no clear D. The germline V gene encodes CDR1 LNHDA and CDR2 SQIVND (reference sequence). The CDR3 is 16 residues long. Trimming stripped 3 bases from V and 5 bases from J, with 16 bases between.

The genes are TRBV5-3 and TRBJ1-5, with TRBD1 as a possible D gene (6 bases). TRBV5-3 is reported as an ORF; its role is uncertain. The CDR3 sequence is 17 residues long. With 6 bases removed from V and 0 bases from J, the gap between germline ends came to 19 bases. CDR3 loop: CARTQGPIYYSNQPQHF. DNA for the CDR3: TGTGCCAGAACACAGGGCCCAATATATTATAGCAATCAGCCCCAGCATTTT.

This chain's CDR3 is CASSQHPGTSMDYGYTF. Written as DNA, the CDR3 is TGCGCCAGCAGCCAACACCCGGGGACTAGTATGGACTATGGCTACACCTTC. The V call is TRBV5-1, the J call TRBJ1-2; tentatively, D is TRBD1 (5 bases). The CDR3 consists of 17 residues. Trimming removed 4 bases from V and 3 bases from J, with 22 bases in between. CDR1 and CDR2 (germline): SGHRS, YFSETQ.

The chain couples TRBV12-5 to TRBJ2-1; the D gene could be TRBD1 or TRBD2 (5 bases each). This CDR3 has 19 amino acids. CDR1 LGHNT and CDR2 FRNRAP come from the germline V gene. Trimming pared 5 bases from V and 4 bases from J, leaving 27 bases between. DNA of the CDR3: TGTGCTAGTGGTGGGGGAACACCGACTGAAAGCGTAGATTACAATGAGCAGTTCTTC. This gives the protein CASGGGTPTESVDYNEQFF.

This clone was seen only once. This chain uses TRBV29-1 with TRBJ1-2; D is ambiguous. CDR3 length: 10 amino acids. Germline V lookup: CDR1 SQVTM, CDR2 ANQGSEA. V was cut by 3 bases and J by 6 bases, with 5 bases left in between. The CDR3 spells CSVDTDGYTF. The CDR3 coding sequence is TGCAGCGTTGACACGGATGGCTACACCTTC.